The 20 T cell receptor beta chains presented below share a single source sample, sequenced in a study of early T cells in non-severe SARS-CoV-2 infection. TCRdb called the 5' RACE reads again in MiXCR, with one record for every CDR3 protein. The table shows roughly 31,000 distinct CDR3 sequences, with 4.6% occurring only once. The sample was whole blood. The receptors were sampled from an adult who was a healthcare worker with PCR-confirmed SARS-CoV-2 infection or an uninfected control (not recorded which).

The table lists this clonotype with a few counts. The rearrangement uses TRBV30 and TRBJ2-1; 7 nucleotides align to TRBD1. The CDR3 spans 15 residues. The V and J ends lost 3 bases and 3 bases, in that order; junction bases with no gene match: 8. Germline loops: CDR1 GTSNPN, CDR2 SVGIG (reference sequence). CDR3 loop: CAWRDSGTDYNEQFF. DNA of the CDR3: TGTGCCTGGAGGGACTCCGGGACAGACTACAATGAGCAGTTCTTC.

This clonotype has ten or more counts. The chain combines TRBV7-8 with TRBJ2-6; D is uncertain. Trimming left V 5 bases short and J 1 base short, with 6 bases between. The CDR3 runs to 14 residues. Germline V CDR1 and CDR2: SGHVS, FQNEAQ. The CDR3 spells CASSTSSGANVLTF. In DNA, the CDR3 is TGTGCCAGCAGCACATCTTCTGGGGCCAACGTCCTGACTTTC.

There are many counts of this clonotype. The J gene is TRBJ1-5, the V gene TRBV12-3 or TRBV12-4, with D possibly being TRBD1 (5 bases). V lost 5 bases and J 0 bases, leaving 11 bases between the germline ends. The CDR3 sequence is 15 residues long. CDR3 nucleotides: TGTGCCAGCAGTCAGGGACGGCTTAGCAATCAGCCCCAGCATTTT. Protein product: CASSQGRLSNQPQHF.

This clonotype has ten or more counts. The CDR3 nucleotides read TGTGCCAGCAGCCCACAGACCCCGGGATCACCCCTCCACTTT. This sequence encodes CASSPQTPGSPLHF. This chain uses TRBV11-2 with TRBJ1-6; D unresolved. The germline V gene encodes CDR1 SGHAT and CDR2 FQNNGV. The CDR3 length is 14 residues. Trimming took off 5 bases at V and 10 bases at J, with 15 bases between the two ends. Full variable domain (missing parts from reference TRBV11-2 and TRBJ1-6): EAGVAQSPRYKIIEKRQSVAFWCNPISGHATLYWYQQILGQGPKLLIQFQNNGVVDDSQLPKDRFSAERLKGVDSTLKIQPAKLEDSAVYLCASSPQTPGSPLHFGNGTRLTVT.

This clonotype has only a few counts. The chain recombines TRBV3-1 with TRBJ1-3; D not certain. Germline V lookup: CDR1 LGHDT, CDR2 YNNKEL (reference sequence). CDR3 length: 16 amino acids. V lost 0 bases to trimming and J lost 0 bases, with 9 bases between them. As DNA, the CDR3 is TGTGCCAGCAGCCAAGAATACAGCCTCTCTGGAAACACCATATATTTT. Protein: CASSQEYSLSGNTIYF.

This clonotype showed up many times. The chain recombines TRBV7-2 with TRBJ1-5; 7 bases agree with TRBD1. The V gene end was trimmed by 1 base and the J gene end by 5 bases; junction bases not matched to a gene: 2. This CDR3 spans 14 amino acids. Germline CDR1 reads SGHTA; CDR2 reads FQGNSA. The CDR3 reads CASSLGRGYQPQHF. CDR3 sequence (DNA): TGTGCCAGCAGCTTAGGCAGGGGGTATCAGCCCCAGCATTTT. The full variable domain, completed using reference TRBV7-2 and TRBJ1-5, is GAGVSQSPSNKVTEKGKDVELRCDPISGHTALYWYRQSLGQGLEFLIYFQGNSAPDKSGLPSDRFSAERTGGSVSTLTIQRTQQEDSAVYLCASSLGRGYQPQHFGDGTRLSIL.

The chain links TRBV6-6 to TRBJ1-1; weak D call: TRBD1 (6 bases). The CDR3 contains 14 residues. V was pared by 7 bases and J by 1 base, with 13 bases between. CDR1 MNHNY and CDR2 SVGAGI come from the germline V gene (reference sequence). The CDR3 nucleotides are TGTGCCAGCATTGGCACAGGGTCGAACACTGAAGCTTTCTTT. Its translation is CASIGTGSNTEAFF.

This clonotype has at least ten counts. CDR3 sequence (DNA): TGCGCCAGCCTTAGGACTAGCGGGCGCTCCTACAATGAGCAGTTCTTC. Translation: CASLRTSGRSYNEQFF. The rearrangement links TRBV10-2 to TRBJ2-1; 11 positions agree with TRBD2. This CDR3 is built from 16 residues. CDR1 WSHSY and CDR2 SAAADI come from the germline V gene. J gave up 0 bases and V 8 bases, and 6 bases lay outside the gene matches.

This clonotype was counted at least ten times. This rearrangement joins TRBV7-2 to TRBJ2-7; perhaps TRBD2 as D (5 bases). V dropped 0 bases and J dropped 2 bases, with 11 bases sitting between them. Germline V CDR1 and CDR2: SGHTA, FQGNSA. This CDR3 spans 15 amino acids. CDR3 sequence (DNA): TGTGCCAGCAGCTTAGCGAGCGGTACACCCTACGAGCAGTACTTC. Amino acid sequence: CASSLASGTPYEQYF.

The V call is TRBV11-3, the J call TRBJ2-4, with D possibly being TRBD2 (5 bases). The CDR3 runs to 11 residues. Trimming cost V 2 bases and J 15 bases, with 11 bases left between them. Germline CDR1 is SGHNT and CDR2 is YENEEA. CDR3: CASSLIGVRYF. In DNA, the CDR3 is TGTGCCAGCAGCTTAATCGGGGTGAGGTACTTC.

This clonotype has at least ten counts. The V call is TRBV11-2, the J call TRBJ1-4; no firm D call. The CDR3 loop spans 13 amino acids. The germline CDR1 and CDR2 sequences are SGHAT and FQNNGV. Trimming pared 2 bases from V and 8 bases from J, leaving 9 bases between. CDR3 nucleotides: TGTGCCAGCAGCTTATATACGGGCGAAAAACTGTTTTTT. It codes for CASSLYTGEKLFF.

The chain links TRBV18 to TRBJ2-7; no firm D call. CDR1 and CDR2 from the germline V gene are KGHSH and LQKENI. With 2 bases removed from V and 7 bases from J, the gap between germline ends came to 9 bases. This CDR3 contains 12 residues. Written as DNA, the CDR3 is TGTGCCAGCTCACCAACCGACGTAGAGCAGTACTTC. Translated, it gives CASSPTDVEQYF.

This clonotype was seen many times. The chain employs TRBV9 and TRBJ1-2; D is ambiguous. Trimming took 4 bases from V and 2 from J, leaving 9 bases between them. The CDR3 is 13 residues long. CDR1 SGDLS and CDR2 YYNGEE come from the germline V gene. CDR3 nucleotides: TGTGCCAGCAGCCTCGACGGGAACTATGGCTACACCTTC. This encodes CASSLDGNYGYTF.

This clonotype occurred many times. The chain carries TRBV11-2 and TRBJ1-1, with D maybe TRBD1 (6 bases). V lost 5 bases and J 2 bases, leaving 12 bases between the germline ends. This CDR3 is 14 amino acids long. Looked up from germline, CDR1 is SGHAT and CDR2 is FQNNGV. CDR3 protein: CASSPGQYNTEAFF. DNA for the CDR3: TGTGCCAGCAGCCCCGGACAGTACAACACTGAAGCTTTCTTT.

This clonotype has ten or more counts. V is TRBV11-2 and J is TRBJ2-1; D is tentatively TRBD1 or TRBD2 (5 bases each). V was clipped by 5 bases and J by 4 bases, with 12 bases between them. This CDR3 has 14 amino acids. Germline V lookup: CDR1 SGHAT, CDR2 FQNNGV. The CDR3 is CASSVRDQYNEQFF. CDR3 sequence (DNA): TGTGCCAGCAGCGTCCGGGACCAGTACAATGAGCAGTTCTTC.

The chain employs TRBV5-1 and TRBJ2-7; D is undetermined. The V and J ends lost 6 bases and 1 base respectively, with 11 bases between them. CDR3 size: 13 residues. Germline CDR1 reads SGHRS; CDR2 reads YFSETQ. DNA for the CDR3: TGCGCCAGCACGTCGACGCGTTCCTACGAGCAGTACTTC. It yields the protein CASTSTRSYEQYF.

The gene calls are TRBV5-1 and TRBJ2-3; 10 bases fit TRBD1. The CDR3 contains 15 residues. Per germline, CDR1 SGHRS and CDR2 YFSETQ. V lost 5 bases and J lost 4; bases outside the gene matches: 7. As DNA, the CDR3 is TGCGCCAGCAGACCCGACAGGGGGCTTGCAGATACGCAGTATTTT. Translated: CASRPDRGLADTQYF.

This clonotype was observed many times. This chain links TRBV5-1 with TRBJ2-5; D could derive from TRBD1 or TRBD2 (5 bases each). V was pared by 4 bases and J by 1 base, with 11 bases between. The CDR3 extends over 14 amino acids. Germline V gene sequence: CDR1 SGHRS, CDR2 YFSETQ. CDR3 bases: TGCGCCAGCAGCAAATCAGGGACCCAAGAGACCCAGTACTTC. Its translation: CASSKSGTQETQYF.

This clonotype was found many times. The gene calls are TRBV20-1 and TRBJ1-5; D is undetermined. Trimming took 3 bases from V and 4 from J, leaving 10 bases between them. The V gene's germline CDR1 is DFQATT and CDR2 SNEGSKA (reference sequence). This CDR3 is 13 amino acids long. CDR3 in amino acids: CSASPGVNQPQHF. DNA of the CDR3: TGCAGTGCTAGTCCCGGGGTGAATCAGCCCCAGCATTTT.

This clonotype has a handful of counts. This chain links TRBV7-6 with TRBJ1-5; D remains unclear. Trimming stripped 2 bases from V and 2 bases from J, with 10 bases between. The CDR3 is 15 residues long. Germline V gene data show CDR1 as SGHVS and CDR2 as FNYEAQ. CDR3 bases: TGTGCCAGCAGCTTAAGTGGTTCGGGCAATCAGCCCCAGCATTTT. Amino acids: CASSLSGSGNQPQHF.